These T cell receptor beta chains were read from a single sample in a study of shared clonotypes between healthy human individuals. TCRdb keeps only in-frame clones here, not all; method: immunoSEQ multiplex PCR. The sample contains about 2.4 million clones, roughly 93% of which appear only once. Sequencing input: naive CD4+ T cells from PBMCs. These receptors were collected from a young man in good health. Some clones in this sample may be carry-over from other donors' samples. Both conserved end residues are part of each CDR3. The order of the fields is J gene, clone size, CDR3 length, V gene, D gene, CDR3 DNA, CDR3 protein. D genes are given only for firm matches. Size values are once, few and many counts, or a class for expanded clones, and some rows have none.

j_call: TRBJ2-2; clone_size: .; cdr3_length: 16; v_call: TRBV2; d_call: .; cdr3_nt: TGTGCCAGCAGTGAGCTAGGAGGGGTAGGGGCCGGGGAGCTGTTTTTT; cdr3_aa: CASSELGGVGAGELFF
j_call: TRBJ1-3; clone_size: .; cdr3_length: 14; v_call: TRBV10-3; d_call: .; cdr3_nt: TGTGCCATCAGTGAGTCAGGCAGCGGCAGAACCATATATTTT; cdr3_aa: CAISESGSGRTIYF
j_call: TRBJ1-1; clone_size: .; cdr3_length: 11; v_call: TRBV30; d_call: .; cdr3_nt: TGTGCCTGGGCTGAGAACACTGAAGCTTTCTTT; cdr3_aa: CAWAENTEAFF
j_call: TRBJ2-5; clone_size: .; cdr3_length: 15; v_call: TRBV18; d_call: .; cdr3_nt: TGTGCCAGCTCACCAATCGGACAGAGGGCCGAGACCCAGTACTTC; cdr3_aa: CASSPIGQRAETQYF
j_call: TRBJ1-4; clone_size: .; cdr3_length: 13; v_call: TRBV6-5; d_call: .; cdr3_nt: TGTGCCAGCAGTTACGACGGTAATGAAAAACTGTTTTTT; cdr3_aa: CASSYDGNEKLFF
j_call: TRBJ2-3; clone_size: .; cdr3_length: 15; v_call: TRBV5-1; d_call: TRBD2; cdr3_nt: TGCGCCACCTCGCCTAGCGGGAGAGAAGTAGATACGCAGTATTTT; cdr3_aa: CATSPSGREVDTQYF
j_call: TRBJ1-1; clone_size: .; cdr3_length: 11; v_call: TRBV6-1; d_call: TRBD1; cdr3_nt: TGTGCCGCCGACAGGGCGGATGAAGCTTTCTTT; cdr3_aa: CAADRADEAFF
j_call: TRBJ1-5; clone_size: .; cdr3_length: 16; v_call: TRBV28; d_call: .; cdr3_nt: TGTGCCAGCGGAGGGGGGAGGGCATTACCTTCGGTGCCCCAGCATTTT; cdr3_aa: CASGGGRALPSVPQHF
j_call: TRBJ1-1; clone_size: .; cdr3_length: 15; v_call: TRBV28; d_call: .; cdr3_nt: TGTGCCAGCAGTCTGTTATCGACAGAGAACACTGAAGCTTTCTTT; cdr3_aa: CASSLLSTENTEAFF
j_call: TRBJ2-2; clone_size: .; cdr3_length: 13; v_call: TRBV11-2; d_call: TRBD1; cdr3_nt: TGTGCCAGCGGGGACAGAAGGACCGGGGAGCTGTTTTTT; cdr3_aa: CASGDRRTGELFF
j_call: TRBJ2-7; clone_size: .; cdr3_length: 13; v_call: TRBV7-2; d_call: .; cdr3_nt: TGTGCCAGCAGCACCGGGACGATGGGGGAGCAGTACTTC; cdr3_aa: CASSTGTMGEQYF
j_call: TRBJ2-5; clone_size: .; cdr3_length: 14; v_call: TRBV9; d_call: .; cdr3_nt: TGTGCCAGCAGCGTAAACCCCCGGCAGGAGACCCAGTACTTC; cdr3_aa: CASSVNPRQETQYF
j_call: TRBJ2-7; clone_size: .; cdr3_length: 15; v_call: TRBV19; d_call: TRBD2; cdr3_nt: TGTGCCAGTAGTAGGACTAGACAAAGACTCTACGAGCAGTACTTC; cdr3_aa: CASSRTRQRLYEQYF
j_call: TRBJ2-7; clone_size: once; cdr3_length: 16; v_call: TRBV5-8; d_call: TRBD2; cdr3_nt: TGTGCCAGCAGCTTGGGGCTAGCGGGAGGCTCCTACGAGCAGTACTTC; cdr3_aa: CASSLGLAGGSYEQYF
j_call: TRBJ2-1; clone_size: .; cdr3_length: 15; v_call: TRBV4-3; d_call: .; cdr3_nt: TGCGCCAGCAGCCACCGGGCGGGGACAGACAATGAGCAGTTCTTC; cdr3_aa: CASSHRAGTDNEQFF
j_call: TRBJ1-2; clone_size: .; cdr3_length: 11; v_call: TRBV2; d_call: .; cdr3_nt: TGTGCCAGCAGGGAGGTTTATGGCTACACCTTC; cdr3_aa: CASREVYGYTF
j_call: TRBJ2-7; clone_size: .; cdr3_length: 15; v_call: TRBV13; d_call: TRBD2; cdr3_nt: TGTGCCAGCAGCTTAGGAACGGGAGGGCCTCGAGAGCAGTACTTC; cdr3_aa: CASSLGTGGPREQYF
j_call: TRBJ1-3; clone_size: .; cdr3_length: 17; v_call: TRBV5-1; d_call: TRBD1; cdr3_nt: TGCGCCAGCAGCTGGGGGGGACAGGCAAGCTCTGGAAACACCATATATTTT; cdr3_aa: CASSWGGQASSGNTIYF
j_call: TRBJ1-2; clone_size: .; cdr3_length: 15; v_call: TRBV9; d_call: TRBD1; cdr3_nt: TGTGCCAGCAGCGCCCAAAGGGGGCCGGTCTATGGCTACACCTTC; cdr3_aa: CASSAQRGPVYGYTF
j_call: TRBJ2-1; clone_size: .; cdr3_length: 14; v_call: TRBV9; d_call: .; cdr3_nt: TGTGCCAGCAGCGCCGGGGACAACTACAATGAGCAGTTCTTC; cdr3_aa: CASSAGDNYNEQFF
j_call: TRBJ2-1; clone_size: .; cdr3_length: 11; v_call: TRBV6-1; d_call: .; cdr3_nt: TGTGCCAGCAGTTATCGTCTTGAGCAGTTCTTC; cdr3_aa: CASSYRLEQFF
j_call: TRBJ2-4; clone_size: .; cdr3_length: 15; v_call: TRBV5-6; d_call: .; cdr3_nt: TGTGCCAGCAGCTTTTGGGGACTAGCCAAAAACATTCAGTACTTC; cdr3_aa: CASSFWGLAKNIQYF
j_call: TRBJ2-1; clone_size: .; cdr3_length: 15; v_call: TRBV4-1; d_call: TRBD2; cdr3_nt: TGCGCCAGCAGCCCACTAGCGGGAGTAGCTAGTGAGCAGTTCTTC; cdr3_aa: CASSPLAGVASEQFF
j_call: TRBJ2-7; clone_size: .; cdr3_length: 15; v_call: TRBV7-2; d_call: .; cdr3_nt: TGTGCCAGCAGCTTAGGGGTAAGCGGGTACTACGAGCAGTACTTC; cdr3_aa: CASSLGVSGYYEQYF
j_call: TRBJ1-2; clone_size: .; cdr3_length: 13; v_call: TRBV9; d_call: .; cdr3_nt: TGTGCCAGCAGCGGCTCGGGCCCGTATGGCTACACCTTC; cdr3_aa: CASSGSGPYGYTF
j_call: TRBJ1-1; clone_size: .; cdr3_length: 14; v_call: TRBV4-1; d_call: TRBD1; cdr3_nt: TGCGCCAGCAGCCAAGAACCAGGGGGCACTGAAGCTTTCTTT; cdr3_aa: CASSQEPGGTEAFF
j_call: TRBJ2-2; clone_size: .; cdr3_length: 15; v_call: TRBV7-9; d_call: TRBD2; cdr3_nt: TGTGCCGGGGGACTAGCGGGATCCCGGACCGGGGAGCTGTTTTTT; cdr3_aa: CAGGLAGSRTGELFF
j_call: TRBJ2-1; clone_size: .; cdr3_length: 17; v_call: TRBV11-2; d_call: TRBD1; cdr3_nt: TGTGCCAGCAGTCCCCGGGACAGACTCCCTCCTTACAATGAGCAGTTCTTC; cdr3_aa: CASSPRDRLPPYNEQFF
j_call: TRBJ1-3; clone_size: .; cdr3_length: 16; v_call: TRBV5-4; d_call: TRBD1; cdr3_nt: TGTGCCAGCAGCGTCGGACAGGCCTACTCTGGAAACACCATATATTTT; cdr3_aa: CASSVGQAYSGNTIYF
j_call: TRBJ2-1; clone_size: .; cdr3_length: 13; v_call: TRBV2; d_call: .; cdr3_nt: TGTGCCAGCAGTGTCTTCGGTTTTAATGAGCAGTTCTTC; cdr3_aa: CASSVFGFNEQFF
j_call: TRBJ2-5; clone_size: .; cdr3_length: 17; v_call: TRBV7-9; d_call: .; cdr3_nt: TGTGCCAGCAGCCTAGAATTGGCGGTAGGGTATAAAGAGACCCAGTACTTC; cdr3_aa: CASSLELAVGYKETQYF
j_call: TRBJ1-1; clone_size: .; cdr3_length: 15; v_call: TRBV5-1; d_call: .; cdr3_nt: TGCGCCAGCAGCCCCCTGACCTCTTCCAGGACTGAAGCTTTCTTT; cdr3_aa: CASSPLTSSRTEAFF
j_call: TRBJ2-2; clone_size: .; cdr3_length: 11; v_call: TRBV30; d_call: TRBD1; cdr3_nt: TGTGCCTGGAGTGAGGGACAGGGGGCGTTTTTT; cdr3_aa: CAWSEGQGAFF
j_call: TRBJ2-7; clone_size: .; cdr3_length: 14; v_call: TRBV4-1; d_call: .; cdr3_nt: TGCGCCAGCAGCCCCCCCCGGGATTTGAGCGAGCAGTACTTC; cdr3_aa: CASSPPRDLSEQYF
j_call: TRBJ2-1; clone_size: .; cdr3_length: 16; v_call: TRBV27; d_call: TRBD1; cdr3_nt: TGTGCCAGCAGTTTGCTCACCGGGACAGGGATTAATGAGCAGTTCTTC; cdr3_aa: CASSLLTGTGINEQFF
j_call: TRBJ1-5; clone_size: few; cdr3_length: 14; v_call: TRBV27; d_call: TRBD1; cdr3_nt: TGTGCCAGCAGTGGGACAGTGAGCAATCAGCCCCAGCATTTT; cdr3_aa: CASSGTVSNQPQHF
j_call: TRBJ2-3; clone_size: .; cdr3_length: 13; v_call: TRBV14; d_call: .; cdr3_nt: TGTGCCAGCAGCCAAGGACCCGCAGATACGCAGTATTTT; cdr3_aa: CASSQGPADTQYF
j_call: TRBJ1-4; clone_size: .; cdr3_length: 15; v_call: TRBV5-1; d_call: .; cdr3_nt: TGCGCCAGCAGCTTGGCCGACGGGTCTCGGGAAAAACTGTTTTTT; cdr3_aa: CASSLADGSREKLFF
j_call: TRBJ1-5; clone_size: .; cdr3_length: 15; v_call: TRBV5-8; d_call: .; cdr3_nt: TGTGCCAGCACCCCGAGACAGTTTAGCAATCAGCCCCAGCATTTT; cdr3_aa: CASTPRQFSNQPQHF
j_call: TRBJ2-5; clone_size: .; cdr3_length: 13; v_call: TRBV5-1; d_call: .; cdr3_nt: TGCGCCAGCAGCTTCGCTACGCAAGAGACCCAGTACTTC; cdr3_aa: CASSFATQETQYF
j_call: TRBJ2-5; clone_size: .; cdr3_length: 10; v_call: TRBV20-1; d_call: .; cdr3_nt: TGCAGTGCTATTCAAGAGACCCAGTACTTC; cdr3_aa: CSAIQETQYF
j_call: TRBJ2-1; clone_size: .; cdr3_length: 16; v_call: TRBV28; d_call: TRBD2; cdr3_nt: TGTGCCAGCACCCTTCCGGGACTAGCGGGGGGCAATGAGCAGTTCTTC; cdr3_aa: CASTLPGLAGGNEQFF
j_call: TRBJ2-3; clone_size: .; cdr3_length: 14; v_call: TRBV19; d_call: .; cdr3_nt: TGTGCCAGTAGTATAATAGGGGCCGCAGATACGCAGTATTTT; cdr3_aa: CASSIIGAADTQYF
j_call: TRBJ2-1; clone_size: .; cdr3_length: 16; v_call: TRBV28; d_call: .; cdr3_nt: TGTGCCAGCAGTACCTCGTCCGGAACCAACCACAATGAGCAGTTCTTC; cdr3_aa: CASSTSSGTNHNEQFF